This T cell receptor beta chain stems from a study of blood T cell repertoires in COVID-19. The wider study: Collection of acute and convalescent COVID-19 samples took place in the United States, Italy and Spain. Sources were T cells, B-cell-depleted T cells, or PBMCs; the material itself was cDNA or gDNA.

The V gene lost 3 bases and the J gene lost 14 bases, with 18 bases spanning the gap. Germline CDR1 reads SGDLS; CDR2 reads YYNGEE. This CDR3 spans 13 amino acids. As originally analysed: Reference gene primers were amplified, and this amplification served to estimate nucleated cell counts. Assay used: immunoSEQ multiplex PCR; TCRdb lists only in-frame clones, some missing. V and J calls and clone size come straight from that table; D and trimming were deduced from the DNA. The table shows around 130,000 clones, with 70% to 85% occurring only once. The material sequenced was peripheral blood. The chain has TRBV9 and TRBJ2-1, with D possibly TRBD1 on 6 matching bases. The sequence was collected from a woman aged 50 to 65 with acute or convalescent COVID-19. The CDR3 sequence: CASSDPTGTRKFF. The CDR3 DNA reads as TGTGCCAGCAGCGACCCAACCGGGACAAGAAAGTTCTTC.